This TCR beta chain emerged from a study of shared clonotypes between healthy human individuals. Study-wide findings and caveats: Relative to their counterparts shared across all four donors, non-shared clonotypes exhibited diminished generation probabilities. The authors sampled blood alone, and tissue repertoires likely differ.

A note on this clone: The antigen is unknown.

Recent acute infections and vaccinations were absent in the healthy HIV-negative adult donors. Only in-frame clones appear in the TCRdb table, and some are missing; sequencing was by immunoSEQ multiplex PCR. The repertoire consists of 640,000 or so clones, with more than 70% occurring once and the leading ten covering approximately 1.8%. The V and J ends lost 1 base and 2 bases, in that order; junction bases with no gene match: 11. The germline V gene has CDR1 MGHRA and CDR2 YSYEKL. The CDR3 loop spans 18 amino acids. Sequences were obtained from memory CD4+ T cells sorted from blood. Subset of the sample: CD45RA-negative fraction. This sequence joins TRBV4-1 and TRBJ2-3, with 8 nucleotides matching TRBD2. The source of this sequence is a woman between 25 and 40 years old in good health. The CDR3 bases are TGCGCCAGCAGCCAAGCTTCAGAGACTAGCGACTACACAGATACGCAGTATTTT. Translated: CASSQASETSDYTDTQYF.